This paragraph covers one T cell receptor (beta chain) sequence. CDR1 is WSHSY, CDR2 SAAADI, per germline. Unmatched junction bases numbered 5, after V lost 10 bases and J lost 2 bases. CDR3 size: 14 residues. This sample stems from a study of blood T cells in healthy people across ages. PCR was performed a second time for roughly 7 to 12 cycles using a sample-barcoded 5' primer and a J-beta primer mix. MiXCR, run by TCRdb on the 5' RACE reads, gives a single entry per CDR3 protein. The sample shows 600,000 to 900,000 distinct CDR3 sequences, 20% to 30% of them seen only once. These sequences were also reported in another study, on T cells of mothers and their children. That investigation notes: Each donor was one of three healthy Caucasian mothers or one of their six children. Compared with unrelated pairs, related mother-child pairs had slightly higher, non-significant overlap.

This receptor was identified in a boy between 10 and 17 years old in good health. The chain recombines TRBV10-2 with TRBJ2-5; 12 nucleotides align to TRBD2. The sample was blood. CDR3: CATYGTSGQETQYF. The CDR3 DNA reads as TGCGCCACCTACGGGACTAGCGGGCAAGAGACCCAGTACTTC.